The rows below give T cell receptor beta chains drawn from one sample of a study of cytomegalovirus exposure and HLA in healthy donors. Profiled with immunoSEQ multiplex PCR; TCRdb holds only in-frame clones, not every one. The sample yields 130,000 to 150,000 clones, 85% to 90% seen once. Sequenced input: PBMCs. Receptor source: a woman aged 25 to 39 in good health and CMV-seropositive. Each CDR3 is given with its conserved first and last residue. A D gene is named only where the DNA matches it firmly. Size values are once, few and many counts, or a class for expanded clones, and some rows have none.

TRBD1	TRBV9	TRBJ2-7	.	TGTGCCAGCAGCGTAGGGACAGGGATGTACGAGCAGTACTTC	CASSVGTGMYEQYF
TRBD1	TRBV5-6	TRBJ2-2	.	TGTGCCAGCAGCTTAACGGGACAGATGAACACCGGGGAGCTGTTTTTT	CASSLTGQMNTGELFF
.	TRBV19	TRBJ2-2	.	TGTGCCAGTAGTGGCAGGGCGTACACCGGGGAGCTGTTTTTT	CASSGRAYTGELFF
TRBD2	TRBV11-1	TRBJ2-6	.	TGTGCCAGCAGCTCGGGACTAGCGGGAGGTCTCGGGGCCAACGTCCTGACTTTC	CASSSGLAGGLGANVLTF
TRBD1	TRBV18	TRBJ2-7	.	TGTGCCAGCTCACCGGGGACAGGTGTCTACGAGCAGTACTTC	CASSPGTGVYEQYF
.	TRBV6-6	TRBJ2-1	.	TGTGCCAGCAGGTGGGGGGGCGGACTTTACAATGAGCAGTTCTTC	CASRWGGGLYNEQFF
TRBD2	TRBV5-1	TRBJ2-3	.	TGCGCCAGCAGCTTGCAAGCGGGAGGGGGCACAGATACGCAGTATTTT	CASSLQAGGGTDTQYF
.	TRBV9	TRBJ2-7	.	TGTGCCAGCAGCGTAGAAGTGACAGACGACGAGCAGTACTTC	CASSVEVTDDEQYF
TRBD1	TRBV6-5	TRBJ1-2	.	TGTGCCAGCAGACCTACAGGGGAGAATGGCTACACCTTC	CASRPTGENGYTF
.	TRBV28	TRBJ1-5	few	TGTGCCAGCAGATACGCTAGCCGGGCTCGCAATCAGCCCCAGCATTTT	CASRYASRARNQPQHF
TRBD1	TRBV19	TRBJ2-1	once	TGTGCCAGTAGTAGGACAGGGGATGAGCAGTTCTTC	CASSRTGDEQFF
TRBD1	TRBV6-5	TRBJ1-2	.	TGTGCCAGCAGTTACCTACAGGGGGCTTTCTATGGCTACACCTTC	CASSYLQGAFYGYTF
.	TRBV19	TRBJ1-5	once	TGTGCCAGTAGTATAGGCCCGCGGGGGGCAAGCAATCAGCCCCAGCATTTT	CASSIGPRGASNQPQHF
TRBD2	TRBV4-1	TRBJ2-7	.	TGCGCCAGCAGCCAAGGTCGCGCGGGGGGGCCCCACGAGCAGTACTTC	CASSQGRAGGPHEQYF
.	TRBV28	TRBJ1-2	.	TGTGCCAGCAGTCCACGGGTCACCTATGGCTACACCTTC	CASSPRVTYGYTF
.	TRBV6-5	TRBJ2-7	.	TGTGCCAGCAGTTATGTAGCGGCTACGTACTACGAGCAGTACTTC	CASSYVAATYYEQYF
TRBD2	TRBV2	TRBJ2-3	.	TGTGCCAGCAGGGGGACTAGCGGGTCTAGCACAGATACGCAGTATTTT	CASRGTSGSSTDTQYF
TRBD1	TRBV5-1	TRBJ1-2	.	TGCGCCAGCAGCTCCGGGACAGACTATGGCTACACCTTC	CASSSGTDYGYTF
.	TRBV4-1	TRBJ1-1	.	TGCGCCAGCAGCCAAGACCTCGACGGGGGGGGCACTGAAGCTTTCTTT	CASSQDLDGGGTEAFF
.	TRBV21-1	TRBJ1-2	.	TGTGCCAGCAGCAAAGGAGGGGGGGAAACGGGACACCAAGACAATGGCTACACCTTC	CASSKGGGETGHQDNGYTF
.	TRBV5-6	TRBJ2-1	.	TGTGCCAGCAGCTTGATTGCTCCCCCGGGGTGGGTCTTC	CASSLIAPPGWVF
TRBD2	TRBV7-9	TRBJ2-3	.	TGTGCCAGCAGCTCCCCGCGGGGGGCAGGCACCACAGATACGCAGTATTTT	CASSSPRGAGTTDTQYF
.	TRBV2	TRBJ2-1	.	TGTGCCAGCAGTGAAGCAAAGCCGTTCTTC	CASSEAKPFF
.	TRBV27	TRBJ2-2	.	TGTGCCAGCAGTTACCGCAGGGGTCCGAACACCGGGGAGCTGTTTTTT	CASSYRRGPNTGELFF
.	TRBV5-1	TRBJ2-1	.	TGCGCCAGCAGCTTGGGTAGGAGCTCCTACAATGAGCAGTTCTTC	CASSLGRSSYNEQFF
.	TRBV9	TRBJ2-5	.	TGTGCCAGCAGCGGCAGGTTACAAGAGACCCAGTACTTC	CASSGRLQETQYF
TRBD2	TRBV6-1	TRBJ2-2	.	TGTGCCAGATTAGGACTAGCGGGAGGGGACGGGGAGCTGTTTTTT	CARLGLAGGDGELFF
TRBD2	TRBV15	TRBJ2-7	.	TGTGCCACCAGCAGAGTAGCGGGGGCCTACGAGCAGTACTTC	CATSRVAGAYEQYF
TRBD2	TRBV5-4	TRBJ2-1	.	TGTGCCAGCAGCTTGTGGAGACTAGCTAAGAGCAATGAGCAGTTCTTC	CASSLWRLAKSNEQFF
.	TRBV7-9	TRBJ1-2	.	TGTGCCAGCAGCTCTCCCGACGGAGCTTCTAACTATGGCTACACCTTC	CASSSPDGASNYGYTF
TRBD2	TRBV4-2	TRBJ2-3	.	TGTGCCAGCAGCCCGGGAGGGAGCACAGATACGCAGTATTTT	CASSPGGSTDTQYF
TRBD1	TRBV14	TRBJ1-2	.	TGTGCCAGCAGCTTACAGGGGGCCTATGGCTACACCTTC	CASSLQGAYGYTF
TRBD2	TRBV2	TRBJ2-1	.	TGTGCCAGCAGTGACCCCCTGGTGGCTAGCGGCAACAATGAGCAGTTCTTC	CASSDPLVASGNNEQFF
.	TRBV11-2	TRBJ2-7	.	TGTGCCAGCAGCTTAGCAGGGGTGGCCTACGAGCAGTACTTC	CASSLAGVAYEQYF
TRBD1	TRBV2	TRBJ2-7	.	TGTGCCAGCAGTGAAGCTTCGGGACAGGGGTCCTACGAGCAGTACTTC	CASSEASGQGSYEQYF
TRBD1	TRBV28	TRBJ1-5	.	TGTGCCAGCAGTCCACCGGGACAGGGGCCATATCAGCCCCAGCATTTT	CASSPPGQGPYQPQHF
.	TRBV11-2	TRBJ2-3	.	TGTGCCAGCAGCTCTACGATCACTAGCTATAGCACAGATACGCAGTATTTT	CASSSTITSYSTDTQYF
.	TRBV5-1	TRBJ2-1	.	TGCGCCAGCAGCTTGGGGCAGGGATACAATGAGCAGTTCTTC	CASSLGQGYNEQFF
TRBD2	TRBV9	TRBJ2-1	.	TGTGCCAGCAGCGTAGCCGGGAGGCTAGAAGCTGAGCAGTTCTTC	CASSVAGRLEAEQFF
.	TRBV7-2	TRBJ2-2	.	TGTGCCAGCAGTCGGAGGACTTCAGGCACCGGGGAGCTGTTTTTT	CASSRRTSGTGELFF
.	TRBV28	TRBJ1-5	.	TGTGCCAGCAGTTTTACCGGGAATCAGCCCCAGCATTTT	CASSFTGNQPQHF
TRBD2	TRBV5-1	TRBJ2-7	once	TGCGCCAGCAGCTCTACCTCTACTAGCGGCGCCTACGAGCAGTACTTC	CASSSTSTSGAYEQYF
TRBD2	TRBV7-8	TRBJ2-3	.	TGTGCCAGTACCCGTGGGACTAGCTCAGATACGCAGTATTTT	CASTRGTSSDTQYF
.	TRBV25-1	TRBJ1-1	.	TGTGCCAGCAGTGAATATCGAAGGGGGAGTGAAGCTTTCTTT	CASSEYRRGSEAFF
TRBD2	TRBV7-3	TRBJ2-7	.	TGTGCCAGCAGCTTAAGCGGGGGAGTCTCCTACGAGCAGTACTTC	CASSLSGGVSYEQYF
.	TRBV6-1	TRBJ2-5	.	TGTGCCAGCAGTGAACGGAGAGTCCAGTACTTC	CASSERRVQYF
TRBD1	TRBV27	TRBJ2-3	.	TGTGCCAGCAGTTTTCAGGGGGCAGATACGCAGTATTTT	CASSFQGADTQYF
.	TRBV7-9	TRBJ2-7	.	TGTGCCAGCAGCCCCCCAAATATCCCCCCTGCCGGCGAGCAGTACTTC	CASSPPNIPPAGEQYF
.	TRBV28	TRBJ1-5	.	TGTGCCAGCAGTTTATTCGACAGGCGAAATCAGCCCCAGCATTTT	CASSLFDRRNQPQHF
.	TRBV2	TRBJ2-1	.	TGTGCCAGCAGTGAAGCGGGACTTGCCTACAATGAGCAGTTCTTC	CASSEAGLAYNEQFF
.	TRBV5-1	TRBJ2-1	.	TGCGCCAGCAGCCTTTACCTAGGGGATGAGCAGTTCTTC	CASSLYLGDEQFF
.	TRBV19	TRBJ1-1	.	TGTGCCAGTAGTATAGGGGGCGCGCACACTGAAGCTTTCTTT	CASSIGGAHTEAFF